Sequencing of this T cell receptor (beta chain) was carried out in a study of tumor-infiltrating lymphocytes in primary liver carcinoma. Overall study context: Regardless of tissue type, samples showed similar yields of roughly 3.5 to 7.5 million productive TCRbeta reads. Regarding the study as a whole: For tumor-adjacent and tumor-blood pairs, overlap was less than that seen for tumor region pairs. When set against blood, tumors had a significantly higher top-250-clone fraction (p = 0.039).

The CDR3 contains 17 residues. Trimming cost V 5 bases and J 2 bases, with 22 bases left between them. Germline values: CDR1 MNHEY, CDR2 SVGEGT. Both blood RNA, taken from unsorted whole blood, and germline DNA were extracted. This clonotype has only a few counts. Its target is unknown. Total RNA (approximately 450 ng) served as template for TCR beta cDNA synthesis primed by a constant-region primer. Employing slightly modified ARM-PCR, three nested multiplex PCR rounds were run, and these gave rise to the TCR beta libraries. Each of the first two PCR rounds ran nine to ten cycles with TRBV1-TRBV30 forward and C-beta reverse primers. Via MiXCR, TCRdb re-called the multiplex PCR reads, giving one row per CDR3 protein. The sample lists 310,000 or so distinct CDR3 sequences, roughly 60% occurring once.

This TCR was recovered from a young woman with primary liver carcinoma and hepatitis B virus infection. The sequenced sample consisted of peripheral blood. This chain links TRBV6-2 or TRBV6-3 with TRBJ2-7; D may correspond to TRBD1 or TRBD2 (6 bases each). This CDR3 is CASSPTSSPGAAYEQYF. The CDR3 nucleotides are TGTGCCAGCAGTCCCACTAGCTCCCCGGGGGCGGCCTACGAGCAGTACTTC.